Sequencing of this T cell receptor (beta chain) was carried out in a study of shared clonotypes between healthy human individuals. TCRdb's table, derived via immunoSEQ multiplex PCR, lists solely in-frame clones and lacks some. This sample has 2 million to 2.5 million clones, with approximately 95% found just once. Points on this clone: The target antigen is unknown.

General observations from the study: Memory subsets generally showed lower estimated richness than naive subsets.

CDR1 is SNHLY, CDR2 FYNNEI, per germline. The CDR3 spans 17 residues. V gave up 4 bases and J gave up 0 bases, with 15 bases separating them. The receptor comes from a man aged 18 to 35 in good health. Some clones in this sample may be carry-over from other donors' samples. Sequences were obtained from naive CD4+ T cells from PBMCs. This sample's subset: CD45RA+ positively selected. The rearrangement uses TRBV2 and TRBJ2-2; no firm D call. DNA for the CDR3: TGTGCCAGCAGTGCCATTGGAGTTGGGTCGAACACCGGGGAGCTGTTTTTT. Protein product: CASSAIGVGSNTGELFF.